This TCR beta chain was recorded in a study of T cell repertoires in cytomegalovirus infection. MiXCR was run by TCRdb on the reads, yielding one entry per CDR3 protein. The sample consists of 7,000 to 8,000 distinct CDR3 sequences, under 55% of them appearing once. A note on this clonotype: Its antigen is currently unknown.

Trimming cost V 3 bases and J 9 bases, with 6 bases left between them. In germline, CDR1 is MNHEY, CDR2 SVGEGT. This CDR3 spans 11 amino acids. Whole-study results and caveats: HLA-C-restricted CMV clonotypes gave the most frequent clonotype in two of eight donors. Summed frequency of public TCR beta families distinguished CMV carriers with the relevant HLA.

This sequence originates from a human donor in good health (CMV status not recorded). Some clones in this sample may be carry-over from other donors' samples. The chain couples TRBV6-2 or TRBV6-3 to TRBJ2-1, with unresolved D. The sequencing sample was made of PBMCs, sequenced either directly or after in vitro stimulation (not recorded which). In DNA, the CDR3 is TGTGCCAGCAGTTATAGGTTTGAGCAGTTCTTC. The encoded protein is CASSYRFEQFF.